The clone carrying this T cell receptor beta chain is a singleton in its sample. The antigen is not known. Data came from immunoSEQ multiplex PCR; TCRdb stores just in-frame clones and leaves some out. In the table there are around 20,000 clones, just over 85% of which are singletons. V shed 7 bases and J shed 0 bases, with 13 bases lying between them. The CDR3 extends over 16 amino acids. CDR1 and CDR2 from the germline V gene are LNHDA and SQIVND (reference sequence). This record comes from a study of PD-L1 blockade in urothelial cancer. Samples spanned pretreatment and treatment, with 1 to 8 time points per patient. The study's findings and limits: Survival was better when pretreatment blood TCR clonality fell below the median.

The sequencing used PBMCs, collected around atezolizumab (anti-PD-L1) treatment. The origin of this receptor is a man aged 45-60 years with urothelial cancer. The chain joins TRBV19 to TRBJ1-6; no clear D gene. The CDR3 sequence: CASTPEQSSYNSPLHF. The CDR3 nucleotides are TGTGCCAGTACCCCCGAACAGAGCTCCTATAATTCACCCCTCCACTTT.